These 15 T cell receptor beta chains originate from one sample sequenced in a study of T cell responses to AZD1222 COVID-19 vaccine. Sequencing used immunoSEQ multiplex PCR; TCRdb keeps in-frame clones, though not all of them. The sample carries more than 100,000 clones, around 87% recorded once. Sequenced material: peripheral blood, taken on day 0 of AZD1222 vaccination. Every receptor here comes from an adult in good health.

This clone was detected a few times. The J gene is TRBJ1-6, the V gene TRBV6-1, with a possible D match to TRBD1 (6 bases). V lost 0 bases to trimming and J lost 7 bases, with 10 bases between them. Germline V lookup: CDR1 MNHNS, CDR2 SASEGT. This CDR3 is 15 amino acids long. The CDR3 reads CASSEAQGWNSPLHF. In DNA form, the CDR3 reads TGTGCCAGCAGTGAAGCACAGGGTTGGAATTCACCCCTCCACTTT.

The chain has TRBV21-1 and TRBJ2-4; the table's D call TRBD2 went unverified against the DNA. TRBV21-1 is a pseudogene locus. The CDR3 runs 15 residues. The CDR3 bases are TGTGCCAGCAGCAAGGTGGGCGGGAGCGGAGACATTCAGTACTTC. Translating gives CASSKVGGSGDIQYF.

This chain joins TRBV5-1 and TRBJ2-1; 9 bases map to TRBD2. The V segment lost 0 bases and the J segment 4 bases; nucleotides outside the gene matches: 2. The CDR3 extends over 15 amino acids. Germline V lookup: CDR1 SGHRS, CDR2 YFSETQ. In DNA, the CDR3 is TGCGCCAGCAGCTTGGCTAGCGGGGTATACAATGAGCAGTTCTTC. Protein: CASSLASGVYNEQFF.

V and J are TRBV9 and TRBJ2-2; 8 bases align to TRBD1. V dropped 0 bases and J dropped 9; count of bases not matched to a gene: 4. Germline CDR1 is SGDLS and CDR2 is YYNGEE. This CDR3 is 14 amino acids long. In nucleotides, the CDR3 is TGTGCCAGCAGCGTAGGACAGGGGAACAGGGAGCTGTTTTTT. Translation: CASSVGQGNRELFF.

The chain couples TRBV5-1 to TRBJ2-3; 12 bases are a match to TRBD2. The CDR3 is 16 residues long. Losses at the gene ends were 4 bases for V and 2 bases for J; bases not matched to a gene: 5. Germline V lookup: CDR1 SGHRS, CDR2 YFSETQ. The CDR3: CASSPRLAGATDTQYF. The CDR3 region has the DNA TGCGCCAGCAGCCCGCGACTAGCGGGGGCCACAGATACGCAGTATTTT.

This chain links TRBV19 with TRBJ2-1, with 12 nucleotides matching TRBD2. This CDR3 is 17 amino acids long. Germline trimming cut 6 bases from V and 4 bases from J; bases unmatched to any gene: 10. CDR1 and CDR2 (germline): LNHDA, SQIVND (reference sequence). The DNA for the CDR3 is TGTGCCAGTAGAAGGGCTAGCGGGAGGGCAGCTTACAATGAGCAGTTCTTC. Protein: CASRRASGRAAYNEQFF.

V usage is TRBV11-3 and J usage is TRBJ2-2; D is unclear. The V end was cut by 5 bases, the J end by 3 bases, with 16 bases between. Germline loops: CDR1 SGHNT, CDR2 YENEEA. The length of the CDR3 is 16 residues. The CDR3 is CASSPRVEVDTGELFF. The CDR3 DNA reads as TGTGCCAGCAGCCCTCGGGTCGAGGTAGACACCGGGGAGCTGTTTTTT. Variable domain in full (rest from reference TRBV11-3 and TRBJ2-2): EAGVVQSPRYKIIEKKQPVAFWCNPISGHNTLYWYLQNLGQGPELLIRYENEEAVDDSQLPKDRFSAERLKGVDSTLKIQPAELGDSAVYLCASSPRVEVDTGELFFGEGSRLTVL.

This clone was counted only a few times. V and J are TRBV21-1 and TRBJ1-5. TRBV21-1 is annotated as a pseudogene. The CDR3 runs to 18 residues. The CDR3 DNA reads TGTGCCAGCAGCAATGCCCCCTTTAATAGGGATAGCAATCAGCCCCAGCATTTT. Translated: CASSNAPFNRDSNQPQHF.

The gene calls are TRBV7-6 and TRBJ2-1; 12 nucleotides line up with TRBD2. Per germline, CDR1 SGHVS and CDR2 FNYEAQ. V gave up 1 base and J gave up 8 bases; unmatched junction bases: 9. CDR3 size: 17 residues. CDR3 sequence (DNA): TGTGCCAGCAGCTTAGTGGCTAGCGGGGGGGCCGGGGATGAGCAGTTCTTC. Residues: CASSLVASGGAGDEQFF.

The chain uses TRBV15 and TRBJ2-5, with 7 bases fitting TRBD1. Per germline, CDR1 LNHNV and CDR2 YYDKDF (reference sequence). V lost 1 base, J lost 2 bases, and 4 bases stayed unmatched. The CDR3 has 15 amino acids. The DNA for the CDR3 is TGTGCCACCAGCAGAGGACAGGGCCCACAAGAGACCCAGTACTTC. As protein: CATSRGQGPQETQYF.

This chain joins TRBV4-3 and TRBJ2-6, with 10 nucleotides matching TRBD1. The CDR3 spans 18 residues. V trimming: 4 bases; J trimming: 2 bases; junction bases outside the gene matches: 8. Germline CDR1 is LGHNA and CDR2 is YSLEER. The CDR3 coding sequence is TGCGCCAGCAGCCCTTGGGGACAGGGGTCTACTGGGGCCAACGTCCTGACTTTC. As protein: CASSPWGQGSTGANVLTF.

V is TRBV18 and J is TRBJ2-1; 10 bases are a match to TRBD1. Germline trimming cut 1 base from V and 9 bases from J; bases unmatched to any gene: 21. This CDR3 has 20 amino acids. The germline CDR1 and CDR2 sequences are KGHSH and LQKENI. The CDR3 region has the DNA TGTGCCAGCTCACCACAAATTACGAGTCCCGGGACAGGGGATGCGAGTGAGCAGTTCTTC. Its protein is CASSPQITSPGTGDASEQFF.

J is TRBJ2-7 and V is TRBV27; possibly TRBD1 for D (6 bases). In germline, CDR1 is MNHEY, CDR2 SMNVEV (reference sequence). Trimming removed 2 bases at V and 2 bases at J, with 22 bases between. There are 18 residues in the CDR3. The CDR3: CASSLTRTGHGSPYEQYF. CDR3 nucleotides: TGTGCCAGCAGTTTAACACGGACGGGACACGGATCCCCCTACGAGCAGTACTTC.

This clone came up once. This rearrangement joins TRBV5-1 to TRBJ1-2; TRBD1 might be the D (5 bases). The germline V and J ends were trimmed by 2 bases and 0 bases, with 14 bases remaining between them. Germline CDR1 is SGHRS and CDR2 is YFSETQ. The length of the CDR3 is 16 residues. CDR3 protein: CASSFGRQTANYGYTF. The CDR3 DNA reads TGCGCCAGCAGCTTTGGGCGACAGACGGCTAACTATGGCTACACCTTC.

V gene TRBV9 combines with J gene TRBJ2-3; D possibly corresponds to TRBD2 (6 bases). The V and J ends lost 0 bases and 8 bases respectively, with 10 bases between them. The CDR3 has 13 amino acids. Germline lookup yields CDR1 SGDLS and CDR2 YYNGEE. The CDR3 bases are TGTGCCAGCAGCGTAGTCGGGAGTTTTACGCAGTATTTT. Its translation: CASSVVGSFTQYF.